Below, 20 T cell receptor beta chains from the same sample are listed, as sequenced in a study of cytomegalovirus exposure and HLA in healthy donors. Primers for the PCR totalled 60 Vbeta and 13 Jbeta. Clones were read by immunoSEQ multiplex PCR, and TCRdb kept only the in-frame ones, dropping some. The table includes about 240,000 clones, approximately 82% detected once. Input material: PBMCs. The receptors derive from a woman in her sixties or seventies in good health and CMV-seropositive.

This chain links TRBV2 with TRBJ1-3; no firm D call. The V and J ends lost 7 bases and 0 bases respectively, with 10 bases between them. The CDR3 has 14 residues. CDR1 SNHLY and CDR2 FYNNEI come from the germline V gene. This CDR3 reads CASILKSSGNTIYF. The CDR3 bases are TGTGCCAGCATCCTAAAGAGCTCTGGAAACACCATATATTTT.

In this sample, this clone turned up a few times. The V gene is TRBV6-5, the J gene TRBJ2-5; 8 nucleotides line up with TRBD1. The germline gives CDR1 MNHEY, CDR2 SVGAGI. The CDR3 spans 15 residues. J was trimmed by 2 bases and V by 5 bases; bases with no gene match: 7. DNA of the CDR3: TGTGCCAGCAGTGGGGGCAGGGGGCAACAAGAGACCCAGTACTTC. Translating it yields CASSGGRGQQETQYF.

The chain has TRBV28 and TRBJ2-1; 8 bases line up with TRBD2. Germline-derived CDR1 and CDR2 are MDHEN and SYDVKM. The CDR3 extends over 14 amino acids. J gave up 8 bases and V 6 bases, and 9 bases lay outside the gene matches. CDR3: CASRDPGLVDEQFF. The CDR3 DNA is TGTGCCAGCAGAGATCCGGGACTAGTAGATGAGCAGTTCTTC.

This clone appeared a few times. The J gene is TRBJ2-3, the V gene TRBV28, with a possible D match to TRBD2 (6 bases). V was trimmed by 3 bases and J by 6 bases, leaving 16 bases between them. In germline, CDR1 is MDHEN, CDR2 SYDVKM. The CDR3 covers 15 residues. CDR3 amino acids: CASSFAPGGTDTQYF. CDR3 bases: TGTGCCAGCAGTTTCGCCCCCGGAGGGACGGATACGCAGTATTTT. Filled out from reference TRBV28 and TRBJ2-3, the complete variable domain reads DVKVTQSSRYLVKRTGEKVFLECVQDMDHENMFWYRQDPGLGLRLIYFSYDVKMKEKGDIPEGYSVSREKKERFSLILESASTNQTSMYLCASSFAPGGTDTQYFGPGTRLTVL.

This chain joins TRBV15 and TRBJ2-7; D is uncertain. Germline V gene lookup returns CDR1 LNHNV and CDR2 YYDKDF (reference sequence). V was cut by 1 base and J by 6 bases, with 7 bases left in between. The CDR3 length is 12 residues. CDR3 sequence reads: CATSRARSEQYF. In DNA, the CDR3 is TGTGCCACCAGCAGAGCAAGGAGCGAGCAGTACTTC.

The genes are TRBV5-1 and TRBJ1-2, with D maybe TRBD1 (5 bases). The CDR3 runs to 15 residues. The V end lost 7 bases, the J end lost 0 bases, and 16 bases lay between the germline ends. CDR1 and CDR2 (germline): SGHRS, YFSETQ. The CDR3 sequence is CASGIFDSPNYGYTF. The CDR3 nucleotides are TGCGCCAGCGGAATTTTCGACAGCCCTAACTATGGCTACACCTTC.

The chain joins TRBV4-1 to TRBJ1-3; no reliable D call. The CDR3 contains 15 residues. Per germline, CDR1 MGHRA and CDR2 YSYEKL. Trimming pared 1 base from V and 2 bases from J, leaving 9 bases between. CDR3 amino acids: CASSQGRVTGNTIYF. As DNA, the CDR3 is TGCGCCAGCAGCCAAGGCCGGGTGACTGGAAACACCATATATTTT.

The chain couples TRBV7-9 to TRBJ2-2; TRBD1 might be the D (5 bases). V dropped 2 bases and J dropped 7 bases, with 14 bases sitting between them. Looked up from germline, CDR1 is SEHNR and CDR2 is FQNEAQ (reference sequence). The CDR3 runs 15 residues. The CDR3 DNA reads TGTGCCAGCAGCTTATATCAGGGCCAAGGCGGGGAGCTGTTTTTT. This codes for CASSLYQGQGGELFF.

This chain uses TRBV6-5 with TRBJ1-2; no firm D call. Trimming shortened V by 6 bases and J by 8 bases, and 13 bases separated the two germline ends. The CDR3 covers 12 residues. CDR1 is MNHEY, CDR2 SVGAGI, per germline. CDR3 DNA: TGTGCCAGCAGACAACTAGGAGGGGGCTACACCTTC. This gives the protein CASRQLGGGYTF.

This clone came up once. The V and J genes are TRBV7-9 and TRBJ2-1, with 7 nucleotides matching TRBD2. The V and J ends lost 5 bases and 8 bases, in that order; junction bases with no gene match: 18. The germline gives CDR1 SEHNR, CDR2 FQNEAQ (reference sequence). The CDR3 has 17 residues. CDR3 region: CASSLTPPGLKVHEQFF. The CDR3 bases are TGTGCCAGCAGCCTCACCCCACCGGGACTAAAAGTCCATGAGCAGTTCTTC.

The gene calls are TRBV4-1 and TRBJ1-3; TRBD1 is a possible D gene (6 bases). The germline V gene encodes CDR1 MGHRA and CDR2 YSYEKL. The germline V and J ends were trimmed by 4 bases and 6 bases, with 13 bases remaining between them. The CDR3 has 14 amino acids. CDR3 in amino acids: CASSPTTGQNTIYF. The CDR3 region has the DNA TGCGCCAGCAGCCCCACAACAGGGCAAAACACCATATATTTT.

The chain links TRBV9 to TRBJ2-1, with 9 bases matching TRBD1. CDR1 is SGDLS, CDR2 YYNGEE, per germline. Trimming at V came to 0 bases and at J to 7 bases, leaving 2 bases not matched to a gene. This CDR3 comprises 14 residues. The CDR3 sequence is CASSVDRGRNEQFF. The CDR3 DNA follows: TGTGCCAGCAGCGTAGACAGGGGGCGGAATGAGCAGTTCTTC.

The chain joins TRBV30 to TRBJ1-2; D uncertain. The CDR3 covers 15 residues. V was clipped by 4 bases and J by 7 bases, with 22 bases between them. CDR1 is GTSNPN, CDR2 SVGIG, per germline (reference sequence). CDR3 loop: CAWITTALGGGGYTF. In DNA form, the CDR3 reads TGTGCCTGGATAACGACTGCTCTAGGAGGTGGTGGCTACACCTTC.

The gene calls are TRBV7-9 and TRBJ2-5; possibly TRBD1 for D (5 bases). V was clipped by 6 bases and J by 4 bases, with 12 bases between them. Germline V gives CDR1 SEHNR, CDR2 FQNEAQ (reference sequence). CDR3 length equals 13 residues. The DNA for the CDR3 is TGTGCCAGCAGTTTTTGGGGCGGAGAGACCCAGTACTTC. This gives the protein CASSFWGGETQYF.

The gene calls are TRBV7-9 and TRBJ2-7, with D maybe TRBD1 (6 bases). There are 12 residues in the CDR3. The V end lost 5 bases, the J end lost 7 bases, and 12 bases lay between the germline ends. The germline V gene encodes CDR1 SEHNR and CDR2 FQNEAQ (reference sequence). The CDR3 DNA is TGTGCCAGCAGCCGGACAGTGTGGGAGCAGTACTTC. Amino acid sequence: CASSRTVWEQYF.

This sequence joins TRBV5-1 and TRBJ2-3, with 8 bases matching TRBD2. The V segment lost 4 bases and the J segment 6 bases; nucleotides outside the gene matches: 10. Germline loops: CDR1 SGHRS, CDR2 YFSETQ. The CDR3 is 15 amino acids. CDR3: CASSPGLGSLDTQYF. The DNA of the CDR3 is TGCGCCAGCAGCCCGGGACTAGGGTCTTTGGATACGCAGTATTTT.

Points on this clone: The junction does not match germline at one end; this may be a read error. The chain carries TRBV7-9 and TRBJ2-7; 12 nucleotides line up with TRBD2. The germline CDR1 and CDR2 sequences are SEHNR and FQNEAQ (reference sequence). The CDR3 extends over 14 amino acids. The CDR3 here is CSSSLTSGSYEQYF. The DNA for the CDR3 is TGTTCCAGCAGCCTGACTAGCGGGAGCTACGAGCAGTACTTC. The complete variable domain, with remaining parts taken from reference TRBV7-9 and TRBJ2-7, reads DTGVSQNPRHKITKRGQNVTFRCDPISEHNRLYWYRQTLGQGPEFLTYFQNEAQLEKSRLLSDRFSAERPKGSFSTLEIQRTEQGDSAMYLCSSSLTSGSYEQYFGPGTRLTVT.

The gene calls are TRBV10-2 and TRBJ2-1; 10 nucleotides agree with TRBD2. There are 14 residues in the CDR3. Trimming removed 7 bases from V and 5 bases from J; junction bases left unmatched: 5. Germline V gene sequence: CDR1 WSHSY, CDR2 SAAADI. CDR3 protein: CASTASGSNNEQFF. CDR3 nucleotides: TGCGCCAGCACGGCTAGCGGGAGCAACAATGAGCAGTTCTTC.

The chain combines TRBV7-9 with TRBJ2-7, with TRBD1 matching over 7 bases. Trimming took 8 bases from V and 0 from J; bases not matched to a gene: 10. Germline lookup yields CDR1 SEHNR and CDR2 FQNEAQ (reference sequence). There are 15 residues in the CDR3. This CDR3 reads CASGMTGSTSYEQYF. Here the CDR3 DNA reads TGTGCCAGCGGGATGACAGGGTCTACCTCCTACGAGCAGTACTTC. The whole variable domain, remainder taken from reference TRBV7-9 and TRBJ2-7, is DTGVSQNPRHKITKRGQNVTFRCDPISEHNRLYWYRQTLGQGPEFLTYFQNEAQLEKSRLLSDRFSAERPKGSFSTLEIQRTEQGDSAMYLCASGMTGSTSYEQYFGPGTRLTVT.

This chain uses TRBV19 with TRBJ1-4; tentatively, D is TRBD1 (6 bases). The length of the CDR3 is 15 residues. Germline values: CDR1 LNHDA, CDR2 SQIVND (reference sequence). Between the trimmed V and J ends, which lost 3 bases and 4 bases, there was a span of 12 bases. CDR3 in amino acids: CASSIGGAYNEKLFF. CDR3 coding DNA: TGTGCCAGTAGTATCGGGGGGGCCTATAATGAAAAACTGTTTTTT.